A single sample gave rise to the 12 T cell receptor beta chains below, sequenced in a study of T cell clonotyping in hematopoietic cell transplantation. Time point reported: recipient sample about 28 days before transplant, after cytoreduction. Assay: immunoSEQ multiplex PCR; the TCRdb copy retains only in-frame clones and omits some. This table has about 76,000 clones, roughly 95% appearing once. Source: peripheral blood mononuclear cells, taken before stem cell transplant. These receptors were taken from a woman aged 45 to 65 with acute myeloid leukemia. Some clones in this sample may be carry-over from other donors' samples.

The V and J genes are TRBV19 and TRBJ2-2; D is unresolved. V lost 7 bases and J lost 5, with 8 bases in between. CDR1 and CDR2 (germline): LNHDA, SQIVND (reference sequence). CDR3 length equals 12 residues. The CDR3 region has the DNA TGTGCCAGTAAAAAGGGTACCGGGGAGCTGTTTTTT. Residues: CASKKGTGELFF. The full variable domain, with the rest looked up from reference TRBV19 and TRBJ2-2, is DGGITQSPKYLFRKEGQNVTLSCEQNLNHDAMYWYRQDPGQGLRLIYYSQIVNDFQKGDIAEGYSVSREKKESFPLTVTSAQKNPTAFYLCASKKGTGELFFGEGSRLTVL.

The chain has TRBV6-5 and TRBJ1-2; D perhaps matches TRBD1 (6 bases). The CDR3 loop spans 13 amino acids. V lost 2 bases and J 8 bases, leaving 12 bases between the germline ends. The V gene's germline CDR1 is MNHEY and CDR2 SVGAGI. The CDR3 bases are TGTGCCAGCAGTTACAATCAAGGGGGAGGCTACACCTTC. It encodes CASSYNQGGGYTF.

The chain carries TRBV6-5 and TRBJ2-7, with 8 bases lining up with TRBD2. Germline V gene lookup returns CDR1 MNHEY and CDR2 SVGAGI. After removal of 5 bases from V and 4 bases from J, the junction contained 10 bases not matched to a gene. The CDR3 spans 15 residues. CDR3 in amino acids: CASSPFRGGIYEQYF. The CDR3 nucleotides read TGTGCCAGCAGTCCCTTTCGGGGGGGGATATACGAGCAGTACTTC.

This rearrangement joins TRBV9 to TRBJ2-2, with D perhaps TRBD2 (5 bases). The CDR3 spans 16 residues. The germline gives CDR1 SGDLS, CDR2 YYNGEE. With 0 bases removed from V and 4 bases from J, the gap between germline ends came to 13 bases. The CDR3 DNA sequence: TGTGCCAGCAGCGTAGATTGGGGAACTAGCACCGGGGAGCTGTTTTTT. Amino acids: CASSVDWGTSTGELFF.

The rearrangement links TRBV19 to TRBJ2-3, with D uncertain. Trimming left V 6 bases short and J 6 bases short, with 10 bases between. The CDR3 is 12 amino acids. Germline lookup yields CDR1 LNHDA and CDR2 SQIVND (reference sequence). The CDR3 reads CASSRQADTQYF. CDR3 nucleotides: TGTGCCAGTAGCCGCCAAGCGGATACGCAGTATTTT.

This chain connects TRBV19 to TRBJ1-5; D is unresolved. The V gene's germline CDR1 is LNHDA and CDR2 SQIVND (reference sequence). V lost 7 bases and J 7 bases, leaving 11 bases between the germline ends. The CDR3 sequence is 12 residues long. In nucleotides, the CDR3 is TGTGCCAGTACCCGCCCCCCCCAGCCCCAGCATTTT. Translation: CASTRPPQPQHF.

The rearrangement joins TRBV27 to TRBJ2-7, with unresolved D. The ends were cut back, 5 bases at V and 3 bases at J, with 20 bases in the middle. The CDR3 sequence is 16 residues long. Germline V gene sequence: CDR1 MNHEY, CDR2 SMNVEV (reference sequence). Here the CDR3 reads CASSTLRRTGLYEQYF. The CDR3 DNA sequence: TGTGCCAGCAGTACACTCCGCCGCACCGGGCTCTACGAGCAGTACTTC.

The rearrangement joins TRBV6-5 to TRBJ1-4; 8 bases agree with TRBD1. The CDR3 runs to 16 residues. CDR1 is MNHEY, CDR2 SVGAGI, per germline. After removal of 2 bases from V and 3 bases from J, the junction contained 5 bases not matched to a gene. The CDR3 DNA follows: TGTGCCAGCAGTTACGGCAGGGGGCCTGCTAATGAAAAACTGTTTTTT. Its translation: CASSYGRGPANEKLFF.

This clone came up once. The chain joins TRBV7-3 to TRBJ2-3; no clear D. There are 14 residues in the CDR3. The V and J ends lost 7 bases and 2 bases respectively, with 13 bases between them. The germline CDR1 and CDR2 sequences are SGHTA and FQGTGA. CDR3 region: CASKLTPYTDTQYF. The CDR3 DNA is TGTGCCAGCAAACTAACTCCATACACAGATACGCAGTATTTT.

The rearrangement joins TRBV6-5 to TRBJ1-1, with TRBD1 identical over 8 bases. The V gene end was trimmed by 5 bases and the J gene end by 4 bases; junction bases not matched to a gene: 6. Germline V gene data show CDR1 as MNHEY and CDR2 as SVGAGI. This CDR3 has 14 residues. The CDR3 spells CASSLDRGLTEAFF. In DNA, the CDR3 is TGTGCCAGCAGTCTAGACAGGGGCCTCACTGAAGCTTTCTTT.

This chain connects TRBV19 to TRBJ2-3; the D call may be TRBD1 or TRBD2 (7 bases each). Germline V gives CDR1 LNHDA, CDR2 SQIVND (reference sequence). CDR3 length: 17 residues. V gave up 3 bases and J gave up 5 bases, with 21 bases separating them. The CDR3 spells CASSMYVRSRGGDTQYF. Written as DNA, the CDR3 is TGTGCCAGTAGTATGTATGTTCGGTCCAGGGGGGGAGATACGCAGTATTTT.

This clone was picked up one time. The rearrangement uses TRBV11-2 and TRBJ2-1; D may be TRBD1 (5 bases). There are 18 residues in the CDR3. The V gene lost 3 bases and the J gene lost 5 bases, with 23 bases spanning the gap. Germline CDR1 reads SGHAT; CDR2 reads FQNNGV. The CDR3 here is CASSFDSFLIGPNNEQFF. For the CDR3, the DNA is TGTGCCAGCAGCTTCGACAGCTTCCTAATAGGTCCAAACAATGAGCAGTTCTTC.